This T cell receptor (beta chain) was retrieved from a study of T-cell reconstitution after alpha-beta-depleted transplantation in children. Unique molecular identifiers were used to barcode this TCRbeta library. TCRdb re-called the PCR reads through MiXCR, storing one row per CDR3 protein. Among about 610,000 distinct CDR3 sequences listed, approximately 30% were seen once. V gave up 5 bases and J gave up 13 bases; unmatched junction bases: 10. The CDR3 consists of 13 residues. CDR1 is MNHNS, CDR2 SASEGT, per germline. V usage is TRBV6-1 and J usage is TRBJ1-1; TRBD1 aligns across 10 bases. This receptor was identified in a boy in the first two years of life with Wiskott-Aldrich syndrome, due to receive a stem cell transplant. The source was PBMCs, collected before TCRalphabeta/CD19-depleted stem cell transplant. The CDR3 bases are TGTGCCAGCAGTCGACAGGGGGCAGGGTCTGGTTTCTTT. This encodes CASSRQGAGSGFF.